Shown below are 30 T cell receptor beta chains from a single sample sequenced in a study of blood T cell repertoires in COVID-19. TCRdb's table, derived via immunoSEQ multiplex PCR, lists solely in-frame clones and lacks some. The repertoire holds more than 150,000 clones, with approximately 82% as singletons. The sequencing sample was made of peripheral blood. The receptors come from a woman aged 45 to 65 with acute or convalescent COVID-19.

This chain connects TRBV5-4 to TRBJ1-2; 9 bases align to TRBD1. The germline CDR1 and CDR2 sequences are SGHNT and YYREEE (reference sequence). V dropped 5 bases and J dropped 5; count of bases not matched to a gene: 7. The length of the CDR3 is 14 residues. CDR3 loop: CASRPGTGNYGYTF. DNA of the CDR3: TGTGCCAGCAGACCCGGGACAGGGAATTATGGCTACACCTTC.

The CDR3 coding sequence is TGTGCCAGCACCCCGGGACTAGGGTCCTACGAGCAGTACTTC. Its translation: CASTPGLGSYEQYF. This chain joins TRBV6-2 or TRBV6-3 and TRBJ2-7, with 8 bases matching TRBD2. V gave up 7 bases and J gave up 1 base; unmatched junction bases: 6. The CDR3 is 14 amino acids. CDR1 and CDR2 from the germline V gene are MNHEY and SVGEGT.

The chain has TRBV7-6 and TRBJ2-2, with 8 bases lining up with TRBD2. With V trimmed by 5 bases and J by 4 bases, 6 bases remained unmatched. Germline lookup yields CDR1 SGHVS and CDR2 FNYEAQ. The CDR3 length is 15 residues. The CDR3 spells CASSPTSGLTGELFF. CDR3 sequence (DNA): TGTGCCAGCAGCCCCACTAGCGGCCTCACCGGGGAGCTGTTTTTT.

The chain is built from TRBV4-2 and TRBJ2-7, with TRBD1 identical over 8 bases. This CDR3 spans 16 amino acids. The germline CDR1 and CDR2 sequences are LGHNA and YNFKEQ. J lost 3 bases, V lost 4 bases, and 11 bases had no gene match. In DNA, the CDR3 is TGTGCCAGCAGCCGGGAACAGGGGGTTGCGGGCTACGAGCAGTACTTC. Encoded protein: CASSREQGVAGYEQYF.

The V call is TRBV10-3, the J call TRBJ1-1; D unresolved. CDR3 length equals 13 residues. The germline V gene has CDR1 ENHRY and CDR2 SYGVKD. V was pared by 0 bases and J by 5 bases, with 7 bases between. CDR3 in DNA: TGTGCCATCAGTGAGTCGCAACTGACTGAAGCTTTCTTT. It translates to CAISESQLTEAFF.

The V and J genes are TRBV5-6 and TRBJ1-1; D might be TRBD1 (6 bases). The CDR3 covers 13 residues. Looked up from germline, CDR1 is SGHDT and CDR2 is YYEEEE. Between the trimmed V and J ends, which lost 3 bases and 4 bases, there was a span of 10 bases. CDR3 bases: TGTGCCAGCAGCTCTGTACAGGGCACTGAAGCTTTCTTT. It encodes CASSSVQGTEAFF.

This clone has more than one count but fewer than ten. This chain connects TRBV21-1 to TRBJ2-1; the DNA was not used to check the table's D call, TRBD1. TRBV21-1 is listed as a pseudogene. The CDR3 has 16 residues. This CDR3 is CASSKEGDRGPDEQFF. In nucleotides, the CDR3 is TGTGCCAGCAGCAAAGAGGGTGACAGGGGGCCCGATGAGCAGTTCTTC.

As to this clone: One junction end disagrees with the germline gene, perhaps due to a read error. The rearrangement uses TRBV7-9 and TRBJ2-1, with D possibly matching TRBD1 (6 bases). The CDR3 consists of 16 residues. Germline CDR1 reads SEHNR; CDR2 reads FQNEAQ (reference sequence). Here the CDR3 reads CASSLAFGTRYNEQFF. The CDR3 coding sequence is TGTGCCAGCAGCCTAGCCTTCGGGACACGGTACAATGAGCAGTTCTTC.

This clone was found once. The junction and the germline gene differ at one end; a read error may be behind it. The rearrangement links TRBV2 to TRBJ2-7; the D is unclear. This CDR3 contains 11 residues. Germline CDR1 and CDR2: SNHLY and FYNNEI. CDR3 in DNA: TGTGCCAGCAGTGTCTCCTCCGAGCAGTACTTC. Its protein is CASSVSSEQYF.

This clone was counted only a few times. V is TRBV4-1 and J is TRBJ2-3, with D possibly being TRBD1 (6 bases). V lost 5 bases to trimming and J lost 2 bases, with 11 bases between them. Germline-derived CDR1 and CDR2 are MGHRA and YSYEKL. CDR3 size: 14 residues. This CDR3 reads CASSYGTNTDTQYF. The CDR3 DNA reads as TGCGCCAGCAGCTACGGGACAAACACAGATACGCAGTATTTT.

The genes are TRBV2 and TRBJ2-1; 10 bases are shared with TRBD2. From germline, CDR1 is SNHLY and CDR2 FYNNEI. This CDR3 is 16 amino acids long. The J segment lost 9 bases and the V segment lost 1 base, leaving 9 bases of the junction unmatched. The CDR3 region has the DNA TGTGCCAGCAGTGAAGTCCCTAGCGGGAGTCAGAGTGAGCAGTTCTTC. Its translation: CASSEVPSGSQSEQFF.

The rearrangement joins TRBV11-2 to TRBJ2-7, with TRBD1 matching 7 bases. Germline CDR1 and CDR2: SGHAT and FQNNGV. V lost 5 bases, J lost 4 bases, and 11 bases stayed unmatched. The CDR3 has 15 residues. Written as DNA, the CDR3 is TGTGCCAGCAGCCCCACTGGACAGGTTGAATACGAGCAGTACTTC. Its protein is CASSPTGQVEYEQYF.

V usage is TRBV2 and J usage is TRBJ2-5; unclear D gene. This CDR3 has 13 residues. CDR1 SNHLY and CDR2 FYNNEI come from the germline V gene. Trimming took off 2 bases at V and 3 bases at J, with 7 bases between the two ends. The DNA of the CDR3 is TGTGCCAGCAGTGAACGAATAGAAGAGACCCAGTACTTC. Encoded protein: CASSERIEETQYF.

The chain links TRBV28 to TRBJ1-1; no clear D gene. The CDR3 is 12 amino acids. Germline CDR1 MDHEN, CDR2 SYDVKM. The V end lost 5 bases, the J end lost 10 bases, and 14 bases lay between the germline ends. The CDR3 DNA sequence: TGTGCCAGCAGTATCAGACCCGAGGGAGCTTTCTTT. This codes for CASSIRPEGAFF.

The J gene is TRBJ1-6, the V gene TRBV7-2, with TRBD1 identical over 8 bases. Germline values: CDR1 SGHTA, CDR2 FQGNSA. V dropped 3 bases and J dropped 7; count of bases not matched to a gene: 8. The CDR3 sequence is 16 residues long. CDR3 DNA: TGTGCCAGCAGCTTGGACTCCGGGACAGGAAATTCACCCCTCCACTTT. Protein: CASSLDSGTGNSPLHF.

CDR3 sequence: CASSQDPRGGVEKLFF. CDR3 nucleotides: TGTGCCAGCAGCCAAGATCCGAGGGGGGGAGTTGAAAAACTGTTTTTT. The chain combines TRBV4-2 with TRBJ1-4; a possible D gene is TRBD1 (6 bases). The germline gives CDR1 LGHNA, CDR2 YNFKEQ. CDR3 length: 16 amino acids. V shed 0 bases and J shed 7 bases, with 15 bases lying between them.

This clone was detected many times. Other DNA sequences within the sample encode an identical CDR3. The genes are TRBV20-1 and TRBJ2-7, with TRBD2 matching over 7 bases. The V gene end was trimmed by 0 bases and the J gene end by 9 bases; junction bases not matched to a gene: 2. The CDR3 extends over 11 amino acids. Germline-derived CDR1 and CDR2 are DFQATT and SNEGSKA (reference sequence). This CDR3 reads CSARDGRGQYF. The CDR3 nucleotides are TGCAGTGCTAGAGATGGGAGGGGGCAGTACTTC.

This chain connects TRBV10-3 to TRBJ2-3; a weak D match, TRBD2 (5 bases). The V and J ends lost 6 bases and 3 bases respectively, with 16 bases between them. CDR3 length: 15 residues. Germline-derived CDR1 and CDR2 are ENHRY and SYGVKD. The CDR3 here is CAISPSSPGTDTQYF. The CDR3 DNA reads TGTGCCATCAGCCCCTCCAGCCCGGGGACAGATACGCAGTATTTT.

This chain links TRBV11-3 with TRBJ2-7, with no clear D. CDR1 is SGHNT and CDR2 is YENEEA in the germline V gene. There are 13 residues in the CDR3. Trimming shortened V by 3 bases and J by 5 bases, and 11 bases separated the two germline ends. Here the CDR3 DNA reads TGTGCCAGCAGCTTTAAAGAGGCGGACGAGCAGTACTTC. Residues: CASSFKEADEQYF.

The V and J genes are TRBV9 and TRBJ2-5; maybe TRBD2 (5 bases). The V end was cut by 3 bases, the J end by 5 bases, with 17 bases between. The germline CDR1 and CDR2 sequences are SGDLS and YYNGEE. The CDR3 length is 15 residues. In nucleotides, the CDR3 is TGTGCCAGCAGCGCCGGGAACGGCTTAGCTGAGACCCAGTACTTC. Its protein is CASSAGNGLAETQYF.

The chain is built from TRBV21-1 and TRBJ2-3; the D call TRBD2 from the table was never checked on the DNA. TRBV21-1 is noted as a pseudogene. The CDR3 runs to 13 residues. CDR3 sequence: CAIDRGRYDTQYF. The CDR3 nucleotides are TGTGCCATCGATCGGGGGAGGTATGATACGCAGTATTTT.

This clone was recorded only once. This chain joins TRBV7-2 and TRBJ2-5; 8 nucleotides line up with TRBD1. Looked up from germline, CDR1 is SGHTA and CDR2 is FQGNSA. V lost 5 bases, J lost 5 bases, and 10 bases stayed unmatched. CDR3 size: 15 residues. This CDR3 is CASSDAWTGKETQYF. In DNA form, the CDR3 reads TGTGCCAGCAGCGACGCCTGGACAGGGAAGGAGACCCAGTACTTC.

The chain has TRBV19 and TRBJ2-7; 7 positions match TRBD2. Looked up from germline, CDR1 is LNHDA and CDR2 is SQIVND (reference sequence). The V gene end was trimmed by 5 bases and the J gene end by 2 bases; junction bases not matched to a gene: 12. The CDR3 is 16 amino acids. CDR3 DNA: TGTGCCAGTAGTTCGAGCGGGATCTCCTTCACCTACGAGCAGTACTTC. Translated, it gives CASSSSGISFTYEQYF.

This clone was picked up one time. CDR3 nucleotides: TGTGCCAGCAGCGAGGGACAGGGACAGCCCCAGCATTTT. Translation gives CASSEGQGQPQHF. The gene calls are TRBV7-2 and TRBJ1-5; 9 bases are a match to TRBD1. V lost 5 bases, J lost 7 bases, and 3 bases stayed unmatched. This CDR3 contains 13 residues. Germline CDR1 is SGHTA and CDR2 is FQGNSA.

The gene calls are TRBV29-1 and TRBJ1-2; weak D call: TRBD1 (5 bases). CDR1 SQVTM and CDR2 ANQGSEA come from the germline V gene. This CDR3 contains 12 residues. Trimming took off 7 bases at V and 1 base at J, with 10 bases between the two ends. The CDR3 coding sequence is TGCAGCGCCGGGGGGGATAACTATGGCTACACCTTC. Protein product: CSAGGDNYGYTF. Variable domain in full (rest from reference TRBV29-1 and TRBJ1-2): SAVISQKPSRDICQRGTSLTIQCQVDSQVTMMFWYRQQPGQSLTLIATANQGSEATYESGFVIDKFPISRPNLTFSTLTVSNMSPEDSSIYLCSAGGDNYGYTFGSGTRLTVV.

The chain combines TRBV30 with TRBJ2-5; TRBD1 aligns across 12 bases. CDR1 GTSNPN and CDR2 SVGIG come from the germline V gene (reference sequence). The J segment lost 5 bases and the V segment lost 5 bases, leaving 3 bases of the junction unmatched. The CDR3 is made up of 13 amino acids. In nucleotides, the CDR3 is TGTGCCTGGGGGACAGGGGGCGCGGAGACCCAGTACTTC. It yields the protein CAWGTGGAETQYF. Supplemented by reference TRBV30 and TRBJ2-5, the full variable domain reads SQTIHQWPATLVQPVGSPLSLECTVEGTSNPNLYWYRQAAGRGLQLLFYSVGIGQISSEVPQNLSASRPQDRQFILSSKKLLLSDSGFYLCAWGTGGAETQYFGPGTRLLVL.

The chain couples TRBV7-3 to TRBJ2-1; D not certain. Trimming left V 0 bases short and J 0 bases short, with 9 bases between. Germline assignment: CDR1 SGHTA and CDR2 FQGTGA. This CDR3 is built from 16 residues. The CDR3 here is CASSLTDTSSYNEQFF. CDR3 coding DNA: TGTGCCAGCAGCTTAACCGATACGAGCTCCTACAATGAGCAGTTCTTC.

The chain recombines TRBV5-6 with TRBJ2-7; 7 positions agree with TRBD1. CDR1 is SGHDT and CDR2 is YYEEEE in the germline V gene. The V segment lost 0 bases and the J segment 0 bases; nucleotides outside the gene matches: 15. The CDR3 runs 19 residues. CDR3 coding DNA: TGTGCCAGCAGCTTGGCATCCGACAGGGACCCACGAACCTCCTACGAGCAGTACTTC. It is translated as CASSLASDRDPRTSYEQYF.

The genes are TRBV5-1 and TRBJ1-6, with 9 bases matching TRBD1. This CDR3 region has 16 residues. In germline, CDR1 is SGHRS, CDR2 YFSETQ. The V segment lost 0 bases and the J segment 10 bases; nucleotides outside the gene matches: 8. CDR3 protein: CASSLGEQGANSPLHF. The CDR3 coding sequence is TGCGCCAGCAGCTTGGGGGAACAGGGGGCGAACTCACCCCTCCACTTT.

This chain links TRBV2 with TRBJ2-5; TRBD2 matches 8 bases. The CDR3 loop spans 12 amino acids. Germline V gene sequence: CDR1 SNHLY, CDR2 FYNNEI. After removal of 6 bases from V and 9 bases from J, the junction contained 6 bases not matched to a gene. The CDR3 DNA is TGTGCCAGCAGGGCGGGGGGCCTGCCCCAGTACTTC. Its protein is CASRAGGLPQYF. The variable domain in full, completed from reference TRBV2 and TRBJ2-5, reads EPEVTQTPSHQVTQMGQEVILRCVPISNHLYFYWYRQILGQKVEFLVSFYNNEISEKSEIFDDQFSVERPDGSNFTLKIRSTKLEDSAMYFCASRAGGLPQYFGPGTRLLVL.